This T cell receptor beta chain was recorded in a study of blood T cell repertoires in COVID-19. Study context: PBMCs, B-cell-depleted T cells, or T cells were the source of the cDNA or gDNA that made up the material.

Cohorts were based on clinical histories the participants reported. Produced via immunoSEQ multiplex PCR; TCRdb's table is partial and in-frame only. The sample lists roughly 220,000 clones, over 75% seen once, with 3.5% in the top ten. There are 16 residues in the CDR3. The trim removed 4 bases at V and 8 bases at J, leaving 16 bases unmatched. Germline V gives CDR1 SGHRS, CDR2 YFSETQ. The sequence was obtained from a woman in her late teens or twenties in a cohort exposed to, infected with or recovered from COVID-19 (not recorded which). The sample comprised PBMCs or T cells enriched from blood (not recorded which). The rearrangement uses TRBV5-1 and TRBJ1-1; 8 nucleotides match TRBD1. In DNA form, the CDR3 reads TGCGCCAGCAGCGGATTCTATCCGGACAGGGTGGGAGAAGCTTTCTTT. Its translation is CASSGFYPDRVGEAFF. The full variable domain, its missing parts supplied by reference TRBV5-1 and TRBJ1-1, is KAGVTQTPRYLIKTRGQQVTLSCSPISGHRSVSWYQQTPGQGLQFLFEYFSETQRNKGNFPGRFSGRQFSNSRSEMNVSTLELGDSALYLCASSGFYPDRVGEAFFGQGTRLTVV.